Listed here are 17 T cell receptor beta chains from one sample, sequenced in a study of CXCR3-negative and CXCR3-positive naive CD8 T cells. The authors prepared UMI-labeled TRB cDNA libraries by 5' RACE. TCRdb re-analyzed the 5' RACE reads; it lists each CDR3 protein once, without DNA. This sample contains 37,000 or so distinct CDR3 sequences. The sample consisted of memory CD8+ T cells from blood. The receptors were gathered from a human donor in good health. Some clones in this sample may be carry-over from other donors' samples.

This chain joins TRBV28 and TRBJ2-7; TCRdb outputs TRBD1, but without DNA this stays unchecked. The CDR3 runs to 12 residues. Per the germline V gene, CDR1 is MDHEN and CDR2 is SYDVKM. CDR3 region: CATMDGTYEQYF.

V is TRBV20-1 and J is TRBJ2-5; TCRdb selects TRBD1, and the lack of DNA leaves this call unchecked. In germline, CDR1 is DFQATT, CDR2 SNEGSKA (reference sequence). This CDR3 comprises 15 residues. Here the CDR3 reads CSAKTDTYSMETQYF.

CDR3 in amino acids: CASSQALQTTGELFF. The chain has TRBV4-1 and TRBJ2-2; the D gene TCRdb calls, TRBD2, cannot be checked with no DNA. Germline-derived CDR1 and CDR2 are MGHRA and YSYEKL. The CDR3 consists of 15 residues.

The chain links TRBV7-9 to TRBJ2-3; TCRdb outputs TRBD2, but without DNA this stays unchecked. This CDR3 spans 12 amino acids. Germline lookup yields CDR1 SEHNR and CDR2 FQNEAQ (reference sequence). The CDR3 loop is CASMGLPDTQYF.

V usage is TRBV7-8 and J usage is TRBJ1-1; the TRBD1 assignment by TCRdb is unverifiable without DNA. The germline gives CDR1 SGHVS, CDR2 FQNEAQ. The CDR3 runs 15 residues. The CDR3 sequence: CASSMGQGVNTEAFF.

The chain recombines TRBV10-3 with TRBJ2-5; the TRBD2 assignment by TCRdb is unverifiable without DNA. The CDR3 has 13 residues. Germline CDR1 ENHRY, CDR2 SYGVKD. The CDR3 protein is CAISEDAGETQYF.

CDR3 protein: CASSSRDSVYEQYF. This chain uses TRBV7-6 with TRBJ2-7; without DNA, the TCRdb call of TRBD1 cannot be checked. CDR3 length: 14 residues. Per the germline V gene, CDR1 is SGHVS and CDR2 is FNYEAQ.

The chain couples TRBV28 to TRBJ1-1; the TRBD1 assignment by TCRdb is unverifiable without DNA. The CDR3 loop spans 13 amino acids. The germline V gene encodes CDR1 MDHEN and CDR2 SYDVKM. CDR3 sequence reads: CASTPGQGGEAFF.

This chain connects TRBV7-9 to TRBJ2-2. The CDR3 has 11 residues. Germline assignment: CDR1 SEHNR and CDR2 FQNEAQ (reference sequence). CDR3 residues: CASSFPGELFF. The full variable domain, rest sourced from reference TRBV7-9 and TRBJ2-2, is DTGVSQNPRHKITKRGQNVTFRCDPISEHNRLYWYRQTLGQGPEFLTYFQNEAQLEKSRLLSDRFSAERPKGSFSTLEIQRTEQGDSAMYLCASSFPGELFFGEGSRLTVL.

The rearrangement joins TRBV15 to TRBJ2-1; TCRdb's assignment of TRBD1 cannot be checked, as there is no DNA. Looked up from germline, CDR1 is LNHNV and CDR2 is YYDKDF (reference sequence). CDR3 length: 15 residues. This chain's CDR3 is CATSFRDRANNEQFF.

CDR3 sequence reads: CASSLRQRSYEQYF. The gene calls are TRBV18 and TRBJ2-7; TCRdb designates TRBD1, a call that cannot be tested without DNA. Germline V lookup: CDR1 KGHSH, CDR2 LQKENI. The CDR3 runs 14 residues.

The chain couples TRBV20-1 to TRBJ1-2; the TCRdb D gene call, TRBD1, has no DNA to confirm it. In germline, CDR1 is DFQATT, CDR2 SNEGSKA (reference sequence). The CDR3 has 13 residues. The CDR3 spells CSARDPTAQGYTF.

This CDR3 is CASSQLTEANYGYTF. The gene calls are TRBV6-5 and TRBJ1-2. Germline lookup yields CDR1 MNHEY and CDR2 SVGAGI. The CDR3 length is 15 residues.

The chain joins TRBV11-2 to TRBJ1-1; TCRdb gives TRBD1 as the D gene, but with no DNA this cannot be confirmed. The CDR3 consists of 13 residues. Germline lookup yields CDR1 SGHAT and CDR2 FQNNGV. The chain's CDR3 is CASMPRGQAEAFF.

The CDR3: CASNREFPGAFF. The chain carries TRBV21-1 and TRBJ1-1; absent DNA, TCRdb's TRBD1 call cannot be checked. TRBV21-1 is classified as a pseudogene. The CDR3 is 12 amino acids.

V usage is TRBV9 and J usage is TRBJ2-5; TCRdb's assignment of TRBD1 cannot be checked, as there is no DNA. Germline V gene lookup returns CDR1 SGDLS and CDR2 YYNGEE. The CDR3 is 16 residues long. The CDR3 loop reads CASSVVAGGALETQYF.

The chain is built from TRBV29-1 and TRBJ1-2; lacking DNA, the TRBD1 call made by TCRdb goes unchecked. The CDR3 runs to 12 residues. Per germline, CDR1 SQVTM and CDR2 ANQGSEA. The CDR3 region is CSVEDRAGGYTF.